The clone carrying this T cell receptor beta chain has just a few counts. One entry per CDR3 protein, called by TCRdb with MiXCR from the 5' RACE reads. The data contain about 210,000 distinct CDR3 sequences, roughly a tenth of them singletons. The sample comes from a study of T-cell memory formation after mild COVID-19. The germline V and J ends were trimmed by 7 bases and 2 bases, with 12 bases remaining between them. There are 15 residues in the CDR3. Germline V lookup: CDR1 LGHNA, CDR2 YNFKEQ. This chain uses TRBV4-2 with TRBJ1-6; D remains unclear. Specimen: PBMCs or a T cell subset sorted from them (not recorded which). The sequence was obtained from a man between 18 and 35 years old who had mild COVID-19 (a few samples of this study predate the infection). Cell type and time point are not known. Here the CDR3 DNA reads TGTGCCAGCAAGGGCCTTCTGGCCTATAATTCACCCCTCCACTTT. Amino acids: CASKGLLAYNSPLHF.